This T cell receptor (beta chain) derives from a study of blood T cell repertoires in COVID-19. The CDR3 consists of 15 residues. CDR1 and CDR2 (germline): MNHEY, SVGAGI. The V segment lost 7 bases and the J segment 4 bases; nucleotides outside the gene matches: 9. Method: immunoSEQ multiplex PCR; TCRdb's copy keeps in-frame clones and lacks some. The sample has 70,000 or so clones; about nine tenths are singletons. This clone was seen a handful of times. This chain joins TRBV6-5 and TRBJ2-1; 8 nucleotides align to TRBD1. Sequencing input: peripheral blood. The sequence was collected from a woman aged 80 or older with active or convalescent COVID-19. The CDR3 bases are TGTGCCAGCACCTCTCAACAGGGGGGATACAATGAGCAGTTCTTC. This codes for CASTSQQGGYNEQFF.